The 25 T cell receptor beta chains below all came from one sample that was sequenced in a study of blood T cell repertoires in COVID-19. Only in-frame clones appear in the TCRdb table, and some are missing; sequencing was by immunoSEQ multiplex PCR. The sample carries more than 150,000 clones, over 75% recorded once. The sample comprised peripheral blood. Receptor source: a man between 35 and 55 years old with active or convalescent COVID-19.

V is TRBV6-2 or TRBV6-3 and J is TRBJ1-4, with 10 bases matching TRBD1. From germline, CDR1 is MNHEY and CDR2 SVGEGT. Unmatched junction bases numbered 5, after V lost 4 bases and J lost 9 bases. The CDR3 is made up of 14 amino acids. The CDR3 protein is CASSSTGQGKKLFF. The CDR3 DNA reads as TGTGCCAGCAGTTCCACGGGACAGGGGAAAAAACTGTTTTTT.

This clone appeared a single time. The V and J genes are TRBV24-1 and TRBJ2-1; D is ambiguous. Germline V gene data show CDR1 as KGHDR and CDR2 as SFDVKD. The CDR3 is 16 amino acids. V lost 0 bases and J lost 0, with 8 bases in between. The CDR3 DNA follows: TGTGCCACCAGTGATTTGAGGTCGGGCTCCTACAATGAGCAGTTCTTC. Translated: CATSDLRSGSYNEQFF.

CDR3 protein: CASSPEAGVETQYF. DNA for the CDR3: TGTGCCAGCAGCCCCGAGGCAGGGGTAGAGACCCAGTACTTC. V is TRBV11-3 and J is TRBJ2-5; possibly TRBD1 for D (6 bases). Trimming took 5 bases from V and 4 from J, leaving 14 bases between them. Germline CDR1 reads SGHNT; CDR2 reads YENEEA. The CDR3 runs 14 residues.

The chain links TRBV29-1 to TRBJ2-1, with 9 nucleotides matching TRBD2. The CDR3 has 18 residues. J was trimmed by 9 bases and V by 0 bases; bases with no gene match: 18. Germline V CDR1 and CDR2: SQVTM, ANQGSEA. The CDR3 coding sequence is TGCAGCGTTGAAGATTATGCTAGCGGGGTTAGGTCGTTCGGTGAGCAGTTCTTC. It codes for CSVEDYASGVRSFGEQFF.

The chain employs TRBV12-3 or TRBV12-4 and TRBJ2-1; maybe TRBD1 (6 bases). The CDR3 is 13 residues long. Between the trimmed V and J ends, which lost 5 bases and 4 bases, there was a span of 9 bases. CDR3 nucleotides: TGTGCCAGCAGTCTCACAGGGTACAATGAGCAGTTCTTC. Its translation: CASSLTGYNEQFF.

The rearrangement links TRBV10-2 to TRBJ1-2; D is uncertain. Germline CDR1 reads WSHSY; CDR2 reads SAAADI. Trimming left V 7 bases short and J 0 bases short, with 9 bases between. The CDR3 consists of 13 residues. The CDR3 DNA reads as TGCGCCAGCAACCCCACAGCTAACTATGGCTACACCTTC. This gives the protein CASNPTANYGYTF.

The rearrangement uses TRBV7-9 and TRBJ1-6, with 8 bases identical to TRBD1. Losses at the gene ends were 5 bases for V and 6 bases for J; bases not matched to a gene: 3. This CDR3 region has 14 residues. The germline gives CDR1 SEHNR, CDR2 FQNEAQ (reference sequence). This chain's CDR3 is CASSPGQVNSPLHF. The CDR3 nucleotides read TGTGCCAGCAGCCCGGGACAGGTTAATTCACCCCTCCACTTT.

The chain's CDR3 is CASSLASWASGGPVRWYF. The CDR3 region has the DNA TGTGCCAGCAGCTTAGCCAGTTGGGCTAGCGGGGGTCCTGTCAGGTGGTACTTC. The chain is built from TRBV7-2 and TRBJ2-7, with 10 bases matching TRBD2. V gave up 0 bases and J gave up 12 bases; unmatched junction bases: 20. The CDR3 sequence is 18 residues long. CDR1 and CDR2 from the germline V gene are SGHTA and FQGNSA.

The chain uses TRBV6-2 or TRBV6-3 and TRBJ2-5, with 7 bases aligning to TRBD2. The CDR3 runs 18 residues. Germline V gives CDR1 MNHEY, CDR2 SVGEGT. Unmatched junction bases numbered 15, after V lost 0 bases and J lost 5 bases. The CDR3 nucleotides are TGTGCCAGCAGTTACTCGAGATTTAGTCCCCTCGGGGGGGAGACCCAGTACTTC. Translating it yields CASSYSRFSPLGGETQYF.

The rearrangement uses TRBV30 and TRBJ2-7; 9 nucleotides match TRBD2. V lost 2 bases, J lost 4 bases, and 15 bases stayed unmatched. The germline V gene has CDR1 GTSNPN and CDR2 SVGIG (reference sequence). This CDR3 is 17 amino acids long. CDR3 loop: CAWSSFHTGTSFYEQYF. The CDR3 bases are TGTGCCTGGAGTAGTTTCCACACGGGGACTAGCTTTTACGAGCAGTACTTC.

This clone came up a few times. V gene TRBV7-2 combines with J gene TRBJ1-2; maybe TRBD1 (6 bases). The CDR3 length is 15 residues. Germline V lookup: CDR1 SGHTA, CDR2 FQGNSA. V dropped 1 base and J dropped 9 bases, with 18 bases sitting between them. The chain's CDR3 is CASSLDPGAKKSYTF. For the CDR3, the DNA is TGTGCCAGCAGCTTAGATCCAGGGGCGAAGAAGAGCTACACCTTC. The whole variable domain, filled in from reference TRBV7-2 and TRBJ1-2, reads GAGVSQSPSNKVTEKGKDVELRCDPISGHTALYWYRQSLGQGLEFLIYFQGNSAPDKSGLPSDRFSAERTGGSVSTLTIQRTQQEDSAVYLCASSLDPGAKKSYTFGSGTRLTVV.

This chain links TRBV4-1 with TRBJ2-5, with D possibly TRBD2 on 7 matching bases. The CDR3 is made up of 16 amino acids. Germline values: CDR1 MGHRA, CDR2 YSYEKL. The V gene lost 4 bases and the J gene lost 2 bases, with 17 bases spanning the gap. The CDR3 loop is CASSLWEGDFQETQYF. CDR3 nucleotides: TGCGCCAGCAGCCTTTGGGAGGGGGACTTTCAAGAGACCCAGTACTTC.

This clone showed up just once. CDR3 sequence (DNA): TGTGCCAGCAGTCGATGGGGGACAGGGTCTGGAAACACCATATATTTT. Its translation: CASSRWGTGSGNTIYF. The rearrangement joins TRBV2 to TRBJ1-3, with TRBD1 identical over 9 bases. The CDR3 runs to 16 residues. From germline, CDR1 is SNHLY and CDR2 FYNNEI. The junction had 6 bases not matched to a gene; V was cut back by 5 bases and J by 1 base.

The chain is built from TRBV28 and TRBJ1-5, with D tentatively TRBD1 (5 bases). Trimming took off 5 bases at V and 3 bases at J, with 17 bases between the two ends. The CDR3 length is 16 residues. Per the germline V gene, CDR1 is MDHEN and CDR2 is SYDVKM. The CDR3 DNA reads as TGTGCCAGCAGTCCCCCTAGGGGTGTTTTCAATCAGCCCCAGCATTTT. Its translation is CASSPPRGVFNQPQHF.

The chain carries TRBV11-2 and TRBJ1-4, with a tentative D call TRBD1 (6 bases). The V and J ends lost 5 bases and 0 bases respectively, with 13 bases between them. The length of the CDR3 is 16 residues. Germline V lookup: CDR1 SGHAT, CDR2 FQNNGV. The CDR3 protein is CASSPRGQPTNEKLFF. The CDR3 region has the DNA TGTGCCAGCAGCCCTAGAGGACAGCCAACTAATGAAAAACTGTTTTTT.

V and J are TRBV19 and TRBJ1-4; 7 positions match TRBD1. Trimming removed 5 bases from V and 5 bases from J; junction bases left unmatched: 11. The CDR3 has 16 amino acids. Germline CDR1 and CDR2: LNHDA and SQIVND (reference sequence). CDR3 in DNA: TGTGCCAGTAGTCCCGCAAGACAGGGTTGGAATGAAAAACTGTTTTTT. Protein: CASSPARQGWNEKLFF.

The chain carries TRBV5-5 and TRBJ2-7; a weak D match, TRBD2 (5 bases). Trimming took 3 bases from V and 2 from J, leaving 9 bases between them. Germline lookup yields CDR1 SGHKS and CDR2 YYEKEE (reference sequence). The CDR3 has 13 amino acids. The CDR3 here is CASSSGLAYEQYF. CDR3 sequence (DNA): TGTGCCAGCAGCTCTGGACTGGCCTACGAGCAGTACTTC.

The CDR3 region is CASSLGGRSGYTF. The CDR3 coding sequence is TGTGCCAGCAGTTTAGGGGGCAGGAGTGGCTACACCTTC. The chain is built from TRBV28 and TRBJ1-2; maybe TRBD1 (6 bases). The V end was cut by 2 bases, the J end by 7 bases, with 11 bases between. The CDR3 extends over 13 amino acids. Germline CDR1 is MDHEN and CDR2 is SYDVKM.

The chain combines TRBV11-3 with TRBJ2-2; 8 positions match TRBD2. V was pared by 2 bases and J by 0 bases, with 8 bases of the junction left unmatched. Looked up from germline, CDR1 is SGHNT and CDR2 is YENEEA. The CDR3 is 18 residues long. CDR3 amino acids: CASSLRVWGLANTGELFF. The CDR3 coding sequence is TGTGCCAGCAGCTTAAGGGTTTGGGGACTAGCGAACACCGGGGAGCTGTTTTTT.

This clone was detected only once. The genes are TRBV4-1 and TRBJ1-5; perhaps TRBD1 as D (5 bases). Germline assignment: CDR1 MGHRA and CDR2 YSYEKL. The CDR3 is made up of 18 amino acids. The V gene lost 4 bases and the J gene lost 2 bases, with 21 bases spanning the gap. The CDR3 loop reads CASSPRRVDILGNQPQHF. CDR3 coding DNA: TGCGCCAGCAGCCCCCGTCGGGTGGACATCTTGGGCAATCAGCCCCAGCATTTT.

The genes are TRBV5-6 and TRBJ2-7; maybe TRBD1 (5 bases). The CDR3 sequence is 14 residues long. Germline assignment: CDR1 SGHDT and CDR2 YYEEEE. V was clipped by 4 bases and J by 2 bases, with 13 bases between them. The DNA of the CDR3 is TGTGCCAGCAGCCTGACCACAGGAACCTACGAGCAGTACTTC. It encodes CASSLTTGTYEQYF. The full variable domain, in which reference TRBV5-6 and TRBJ2-7 provide the parts outside the CDR3, is DAGVTQSPTHLIKTRGQQVTLRCSPKSGHDTVSWYQQALGQGPQFIFQYYEEEERQRGNFPDRFSGHQFPNYSSELNVNALLLGDSALYLCASSLTTGTYEQYFGPGTRLTVT.

The rearrangement uses TRBV18 and TRBJ2-1; D might be TRBD1 (5 bases). The germline gives CDR1 KGHSH, CDR2 LQKENI. V was trimmed by 3 bases and J by 3 bases, leaving 9 bases between them. CDR3 size: 14 residues. CDR3 residues: CASSPHQGYNEQFF. Written as DNA, the CDR3 is TGTGCCAGCTCACCTCACCAGGGCTACAATGAGCAGTTCTTC.

The chain links TRBV4-2 to TRBJ1-6; TRBD1 matches 7 bases. The V gene end was trimmed by 2 bases and the J gene end by 9 bases; junction bases not matched to a gene: 10. Germline CDR1 is LGHNA and CDR2 is YNFKEQ. CDR3 length: 16 residues. Here the CDR3 reads CASSQNFRGPFSPLHF. CDR3 sequence (DNA): TGTGCCAGCAGCCAAAACTTTAGGGGGCCGTTTTCACCCCTCCACTTT.

The CDR3 DNA sequence: TGTGCCAGCAGCTTAGGCCTAGCGTCGGAGACCCAGTACTTC. Protein sequence: CASSLGLASETQYF. The gene calls are TRBV11-1 and TRBJ2-5; a weak D match, TRBD2 (6 bases). The CDR3 covers 14 residues. Looked up from germline, CDR1 is SGHAT and CDR2 is FQDESV (reference sequence). Trimming stripped 1 base from V and 5 bases from J, with 11 bases between.

This chain connects TRBV2 to TRBJ1-6; D is ambiguous. Between the trimmed V and J ends, which lost 1 base and 9 bases, there was a span of 10 bases. This CDR3 has 14 residues. The germline CDR1 and CDR2 sequences are SNHLY and FYNNEI. For the CDR3, the DNA is TGTGCCAGCAGTGAAGACATGAGCGGTTCACCCCTCCACTTT. Translated: CASSEDMSGSPLHF.